This record covers a single TCR beta chain. These data are taken from a study of response to subunit inactivated influenza vaccine. TCRdb re-analysed the RT-PCR reads in MiXCR, keeping a single row per CDR3 protein. Altogether just under 550,000 distinct CDR3 sequences are present, around 25% being singletons, with the ten largest covering 2.8%. The CDR3 runs 15 residues. Trimming took off 6 bases at V and 6 bases at J, with 18 bases between the two ends. This sample also appeared in a second study, on T cells expressing NK-cell markers. That paper adds: The authors made TCR beta cDNA libraries by 5'RACE template switching. This switching added a universal primer site and UMIs.

The chain combines TRBV12-3 or TRBV12-4 with TRBJ1-5, with D perhaps TRBD1 (5 bases). The sequences come from CD4+ T cells sorted from PBMCs, collected 11 to 12 days after vaccination. This clonotype was obtained from a man aged 50 or older who received an inactivated influenza vaccine. Here the CDR3 reads CASSLSGRGGQPQHF. DNA for the CDR3: TGTGCCAGCAGCTTGAGTGGGAGGGGCGGTCAGCCCCAGCATTTT.